A single sample is the source of the 25 T cell receptor beta chains below, sequenced in a study of STAT3 mutations in large granular lymphocyte leukemia. Notes on the study in general: Every T-LGLL patient had at least one immunodominant TCRbeta clonotype.

The protocol was immunoSEQ multiplex PCR, while the TCRdb copy is restricted to in-frame clones and leaves out a portion. The repertoire holds roughly 14,000 clones, about 93% seen once, with roughly 9% in the top ten. These TCRs are of unknown antigen specificity. Sequencing input: peripheral blood mononuclear cells. Source of these receptors: a woman in her 50s with T-cell large granular lymphocyte leukemia. Some clones in this sample may be carry-over from other donors' samples.

The V call is TRBV6-6, the J call TRBJ1-1; D remains ambiguous. Per germline, CDR1 MNHNY and CDR2 SVGAGI (reference sequence). The CDR3 is made up of 14 amino acids. V lost 7 bases and J 3 bases, leaving 15 bases between the germline ends. The CDR3 DNA is TGTGCCAGCATCCGGACCGGGCAGGACACTGAAGCTTTCTTT. It specifies CASIRTGQDTEAFF.

The V call is TRBV5-1, the J call TRBJ2-7; no definite D call. The CDR3 is made up of 11 amino acids. V lost 0 bases and J lost 4, with 2 bases in between. CDR1 and CDR2 from the germline V gene are SGHRS and YFSETQ. CDR3 region: CASSLAYEQYF. The DNA of the CDR3 is TGCGCCAGCAGCTTGGCTTACGAGCAGTACTTC.

A remark on this clone: At one boundary the junction diverges from the germline segment, which might be a read error. J is TRBJ1-2 and V is TRBV5-4; D not resolved. The CDR3 covers 11 residues. CDR1 SGHNT and CDR2 YYREEE come from the germline V gene (reference sequence). CDR3 sequence (DNA): TGTGCCAGCAGATTGGTTGATGGCTACACCTTC. Its translation: CASRLVDGYTF.

This CDR3 is CASSLAGGLGYTF. DNA of the CDR3: TGTGCCAGCAGCTTGGCCGGAGGACTTGGCTACACCTTC. This chain uses TRBV5-4 with TRBJ1-2; D call uncertain. Between the trimmed V and J ends, which lost 0 bases and 7 bases, there was a span of 10 bases. CDR3 length: 13 amino acids. CDR1 is SGHNT, CDR2 YYREEE, per germline (reference sequence).

The table lists this clone with a few counts. The chain combines TRBV18 with TRBJ1-5, with 7 bases identical to TRBD1. J gave up 6 bases and V 3 bases, and 11 bases lay outside the gene matches. In germline, CDR1 is KGHSH, CDR2 LQKENI. The CDR3 consists of 16 residues. CDR3 protein: CASSPLPGQLGQPQHF. The CDR3 DNA sequence: TGTGCCAGCTCACCTTTACCGGGACAGTTAGGTCAGCCCCAGCATTTT.

In regard to this clone: The germline gene is not matched at one end of the junction; a read error may be the cause. The V and J genes are TRBV7-7 and TRBJ2-5, with TRBD2 identical over 8 bases. Germline-derived CDR1 and CDR2 are SSHAT and FNYEAQ (reference sequence). The CDR3 is 15 residues long. The CDR3, as DNA: TGTGCTAGCAGCCCCAGTTCGGGAGGGCGAGAGACCCAGTACTTC. This translates into CASSPSSGGRETQYF.

This clone was detected once. The chain employs TRBV11-2 and TRBJ1-4; 8 bases match TRBD1. CDR1 and CDR2 (germline): SGHAT, FQNNGV. V shed 4 bases, J shed 0 bases, and the junction held 10 bases outside the gene matches. The CDR3 loop spans 18 amino acids. DNA of the CDR3: TGTGCCAGCAGCTGGACAGGGAACCCCTTTGCAACTAATGAAAAACTGTTTTTT. This codes for CASSWTGNPFATNEKLFF.

The chain employs TRBV5-5 and TRBJ2-7, with 10 bases that match TRBD1. The germline gives CDR1 SGHKS, CDR2 YYEKEE (reference sequence). J lost 3 bases, V lost 8 bases, and 5 bases had no gene match. The CDR3 has 13 residues. CDR3 in amino acids: CASGTGVDYEQYF. The CDR3 bases are TGTGCCAGTGGGACAGGGGTCGACTACGAGCAGTACTTC.

V and J are TRBV25-1 and TRBJ1-1; perhaps TRBD1 as D (5 bases). The CDR3 is 12 amino acids. The V gene's germline CDR1 is MGHDK and CDR2 SYGVNS. Trimming pared 2 bases from V and 4 bases from J, leaving 5 bases between. As DNA, the CDR3 is TGTGCCAGCAGTGAAGGGGGCACTGAAGCTTTCTTT. Translation: CASSEGGTEAFF. Complete variable domain (other parts from reference TRBV25-1 and TRBJ1-1): EADIYQTPRYLVIGTGKKITLECSQTMGHDKMYWYQQDPGMELHLIHYSYGVNSTEKGDLSSESTVSRIRTEHFPLTLESARPSHTSQYLCASSEGGTEAFFGQGTRLTVV.

This chain joins TRBV6-5 and TRBJ2-7; a weak D match, TRBD1 (6 bases). Trimming stripped 8 bases from V and 0 bases from J, with 14 bases between. The CDR3 runs 14 residues. Looked up from germline, CDR1 is MNHEY and CDR2 is SVGAGI. CDR3 region: CASRLGQSSYEQYF. The CDR3 nucleotides are TGTGCCAGCCGTCTTGGACAGTCCTCCTACGAGCAGTACTTC.

The gene calls are TRBV4-2 and TRBJ1-5, with D possibly TRBD1 on 6 matching bases. The length of the CDR3 is 12 residues. Trimming took off 6 bases at V and 4 bases at J, with 7 bases between the two ends. CDR1 and CDR2 from the germline V gene are LGHNA and YNFKEQ. The CDR3 nucleotides are TGTGCCAGCAGTACAGGGAATCAGCCCCAGCATTTT. Protein: CASSTGNQPQHF.

This clone has a handful of counts. The V gene is TRBV11-2, the J gene TRBJ2-7; tentatively, D is TRBD1 (6 bases). This CDR3 spans 15 amino acids. V dropped 2 bases and J dropped 3 bases, with 14 bases sitting between them. From germline, CDR1 is SGHAT and CDR2 FQNNGV. CDR3 in amino acids: CASSLISVDSYEQYF. The CDR3 region has the DNA TGTGCCAGCAGCTTAATCTCCGTGGACAGCTACGAGCAGTACTTC. Full variable domain (missing parts from reference TRBV11-2 and TRBJ2-7): EAGVAQSPRYKIIEKRQSVAFWCNPISGHATLYWYQQILGQGPKLLIQFQNNGVVDDSQLPKDRFSAERLKGVDSTLKIQPAKLEDSAVYLCASSLISVDSYEQYFGPGTRLTVT.

This chain connects TRBV7-9 to TRBJ1-3; TRBD1 matches 8 bases. The CDR3 runs to 15 residues. J gave up 7 bases and V 0 bases, and 5 bases lay outside the gene matches. Germline CDR1 reads SEHNR; CDR2 reads FQNEAQ (reference sequence). CDR3 in DNA: TGTGCCAGCAGCTTAGCGTGGACAGGGAGTAACACCATATATTTT. Residues: CASSLAWTGSNTIYF. Filled out from reference TRBV7-9 and TRBJ1-3, the complete variable domain reads DTGVSQNPRHKITKRGQNVTFRCDPISEHNRLYWYRQTLGQGPEFLTYFQNEAQLEKSRLLSDRFSAERPKGSFSTLEIQRTEQGDSAMYLCASSLAWTGSNTIYFGEGSWLTVV.

The chain employs TRBV5-1 and TRBJ2-7, with D perhaps matching TRBD1 (6 bases). Germline V gene data show CDR1 as SGHRS and CDR2 as YFSETQ. Between the trimmed V and J ends, which lost 0 bases and 3 bases, there was a span of 13 bases. The CDR3 has 15 residues. Here the CDR3 DNA reads TGCGCCAGCAGCTTGGGGGGACACGGCTTCTACGAGCAGTACTTC. Translation gives CASSLGGHGFYEQYF.

The CDR3: CASSWGQGYYEQYF. The CDR3 DNA reads TGCGCCAGCAGCTGGGGACAGGGTTACTACGAGCAGTACTTC. This chain connects TRBV5-1 to TRBJ2-7; 9 bases align to TRBD1. J lost 3 bases, V lost 3 bases, and 4 bases had no gene match. The CDR3 extends over 14 amino acids. Germline values: CDR1 SGHRS, CDR2 YFSETQ.

This chain's CDR3 is CASSSQRSTDTQYF. The CDR3, as DNA: TGTGCCAGCAGTAGCCAGAGGAGCACAGATACGCAGTATTTT. This chain links TRBV27 with TRBJ2-3; unclear D gene. Per the germline V gene, CDR1 is MNHEY and CDR2 is SMNVEV (reference sequence). The V end was cut by 5 bases, the J end by 0 bases, with 9 bases between. The CDR3 spans 14 residues.

This chain connects TRBV5-4 to TRBJ2-3, with D possibly matching TRBD2 (5 bases). Germline CDR1 reads SGHNT; CDR2 reads YYREEE (reference sequence). Deletions cut 1 base from V and 1 base from J, with 10 bases between. The length of the CDR3 is 15 residues. The CDR3 sequence: CASSLWGAGTDTQYF. Written as DNA, the CDR3 is TGTGCCAGCAGCTTGTGGGGAGCGGGCACAGATACGCAGTATTTT.

The genes are TRBV10-3 and TRBJ2-1, with 12 nucleotides matching TRBD2. The CDR3 spans 15 residues. Germline V gives CDR1 ENHRY, CDR2 SYGVKD. Germline trimming cut 0 bases from V and 8 bases from J; bases unmatched to any gene: 2. CDR3 region: CAISESTSGSDEQFF. The CDR3 nucleotides are TGTGCCATCAGTGAGTCGACTAGCGGGAGTGATGAGCAGTTCTTC.

The V gene is TRBV15, the J gene TRBJ1-5; D gene uncertain. With 1 base removed from V and 5 bases from J, the gap between germline ends came to 6 bases. CDR1 and CDR2 from the germline V gene are LNHNV and YYDKDF (reference sequence). This CDR3 comprises 13 residues. Here the CDR3 DNA reads TGTGCCACCAGCAGAGGGCTTGATCAGCCCCAGCATTTT. This translates into CATSRGLDQPQHF. Based on the CDR3 plus reference TRBV15 and TRBJ1-5, the full variable domain is DAMVIQNPRYQVTQFGKPVTLSCSQTLNHNVMYWYQQKSSQAPKLLFHYYDKDFNNEADTPDNFQSRRPNTSFCFLDIRSPGLGDTAMYLCATSRGLDQPQHFGDGTRLSIL.

J is TRBJ2-7 and V is TRBV5-4; D may match TRBD1 or TRBD2 (5 bases each). The V gene's germline CDR1 is SGHNT and CDR2 YYREEE (reference sequence). The germline V and J ends were trimmed by 1 base and 4 bases, with 6 bases remaining between them. The length of the CDR3 is 12 residues. The CDR3 sequence is CASSLWGYEQYF. The CDR3 bases are TGTGCCAGCAGCTTGTGGGGGTACGAGCAGTACTTC. Based on the CDR3 plus reference TRBV5-4 and TRBJ2-7, the full variable domain is ETGVTQSPTHLIKTRGQQVTLRCSSQSGHNTVSWYQQALGQGPQFIFQYYREEENGRGNFPPRFSGLQFPNYSSELNVNALELDDSALYLCASSLWGYEQYFGPGTRLTVT.

This chain uses TRBV28 with TRBJ2-7, with D unresolved. Germline V gives CDR1 MDHEN, CDR2 SYDVKM. Trimming took off 7 bases at V and 4 bases at J, with 20 bases between the two ends. The CDR3 loop spans 15 amino acids. The chain's CDR3 is CASTASKGKGYEQYF. The CDR3 DNA sequence: TGTGCCAGCACCGCTAGTAAAGGGAAAGGGTACGAGCAGTACTTC.

The V and J genes are TRBV2 and TRBJ2-7; 10 bases are a match to TRBD1. The germline V gene encodes CDR1 SNHLY and CDR2 FYNNEI. The V and J ends lost 7 bases and 5 bases, in that order; junction bases with no gene match: 5. CDR3 length equals 13 residues. CDR3 coding DNA: TGTGCCAGCATATGGGACAGGGGCCACGAGCAGTACTTC. This gives the protein CASIWDRGHEQYF.

The chain couples TRBV5-1 to TRBJ2-3; TRBD1 is a possible D gene (5 bases). Germline V gene lookup returns CDR1 SGHRS and CDR2 YFSETQ. The CDR3 totals 14 residues. V was shortened by 4 bases and J by 0 bases, with 9 bases between the two germline ends. The CDR3 coding sequence is TGCGCCAGCAGCCGACAGTCTAGCACAGATACGCAGTATTTT. Its protein is CASSRQSSTDTQYF.

V usage is TRBV7-9 and J usage is TRBJ1-1; D may be TRBD1 (5 bases). The CDR3 is made up of 13 amino acids. CDR1 SEHNR and CDR2 FQNEAQ come from the germline V gene (reference sequence). Trimming cost V 5 bases and J 9 bases, with 16 bases left between them. Written as DNA, the CDR3 is TGTGCCAGCAGCCCTTCACCGACAGCCCAAGCTTTCTTT. Its translation: CASSPSPTAQAFF.

This chain links TRBV2 with TRBJ2-7, with 8 bases that match TRBD1. J was trimmed by 2 bases and V by 3 bases; bases with no gene match: 3. Germline loops: CDR1 SNHLY, CDR2 FYNNEI. The CDR3 is 14 residues long. The CDR3 sequence: CASSDAGQAYEQYF. CDR3 DNA: TGTGCCAGCAGTGATGCGGGACAGGCCTACGAGCAGTACTTC.